A single sample gave rise to the 26 T cell receptor beta chains below, sequenced in a study of blood T cell repertoires in COVID-19. Using immunoSEQ multiplex PCR, the repertoire was profiled, and TCRdb retains in-frame clones only, with some absent. Of some 110,000 clones listed, 85% are singletons. The sample was peripheral blood. Receptor source: a man between 35 and 55 years old with acute or convalescent COVID-19.

This clone came up once. The chain employs TRBV19 and TRBJ1-5; D is possibly TRBD1 (6 bases). The CDR3 runs to 15 residues. The germline CDR1 and CDR2 sequences are LNHDA and SQIVND (reference sequence). The ends were cut back, 7 bases at V and 3 bases at J, with 16 bases in the middle. The CDR3 sequence is CASNRGQLFNQPQHF. CDR3 nucleotide sequence: TGTGCCAGTAACCGGGGACAACTTTTCAATCAGCCCCAGCATTTT.

J is TRBJ2-3 and V is TRBV28, with 9 nucleotides matching TRBD1. J was trimmed by 4 bases and V by 6 bases; bases with no gene match: 14. Per germline, CDR1 MDHEN and CDR2 SYDVKM. CDR3 length: 17 residues. This chain's CDR3 is CASSPSAPGQGPDTQYF. CDR3 sequence (DNA): TGTGCCAGCAGCCCTTCAGCCCCGGGACAGGGACCAGATACGCAGTATTTT.

The chain is built from TRBV7-3 and TRBJ2-3; TRBD1 agrees at 8 bases. Germline values: CDR1 SGHTA, CDR2 FQGTGA. This CDR3 spans 15 amino acids. Unmatched junction bases numbered 7, after V lost 4 bases and J lost 4 bases. CDR3 bases: TGTGCCAGCAGCTCCCAGGGGGCAAGGTCAGATACGCAGTATTTT. Translating it yields CASSSQGARSDTQYF.

The chain joins TRBV10-3 to TRBJ1-6; 9 nucleotides line up with TRBD1. CDR1 ENHRY and CDR2 SYGVKD come from the germline V gene. V shed 2 bases, J shed 8 bases, and the junction held 1 base outside the gene matches. This CDR3 has 14 amino acids. CDR3 amino acids: CAISEGQGYSPLHF. CDR3 DNA sequence: TGTGCCATCAGTGAGGGACAGGGGTATTCACCCCTCCACTTT.

This chain connects TRBV4-2 to TRBJ2-2; D may be TRBD2 (5 bases). V lost 6 bases and J lost 6, with 20 bases in between. This CDR3 region has 16 residues. CDR1 and CDR2 (germline): LGHNA, YNFKEQ. CDR3 DNA: TGTGCCAGCAGTCCTAGCTGGGTCCGAAGCCCCGGGGAGCTGTTTTTT. Its protein is CASSPSWVRSPGELFF.

The V call is TRBV18, the J call TRBJ2-7, with 9 nucleotides matching TRBD2. The CDR3 sequence is 15 residues long. The V segment lost 3 bases and the J segment 6 bases; nucleotides outside the gene matches: 9. The germline V gene has CDR1 KGHSH and CDR2 LQKENI. The CDR3 region has the DNA TGTGCCAGCTCACCCGCGGGGGGGCCTCTCTCCGAGCAGTACTTC. Protein: CASSPAGGPLSEQYF.

This clone was observed a single time. The rearrangement uses TRBV2 and TRBJ1-2; 8 positions match TRBD1. The CDR3 totals 15 residues. Germline V lookup: CDR1 SNHLY, CDR2 FYNNEI. V was pared by 5 bases and J by 4 bases, with 9 bases of the junction left unmatched. The chain's CDR3 is CASSSDRGPFYGYTF. The CDR3 DNA follows: TGTGCCAGCAGTTCTGACAGGGGTCCCTTCTATGGCTACACCTTC.

The genes are TRBV29-1 and TRBJ2-7; 12 bases are shared with TRBD1. The germline V gene encodes CDR1 SQVTM and CDR2 ANQGSEA. The CDR3 has 13 residues. V was pared by 5 bases and J by 7 bases, with 6 bases of the junction left unmatched. CDR3 sequence reads: CSVPGQGAGEQYF. CDR3 nucleotide sequence: TGCAGCGTTCCGGGACAGGGGGCGGGGGAGCAGTACTTC.

The chain is built from TRBV5-1 and TRBJ2-2; 8 bases agree with TRBD1. The CDR3 runs to 14 residues. Trimming removed 4 bases from V and 6 bases from J; junction bases left unmatched: 5. In germline, CDR1 is SGHRS, CDR2 YFSETQ. CDR3 protein: CASSDRGVAGELFF. The CDR3 DNA is TGCGCCAGCAGCGACAGGGGAGTCGCCGGGGAGCTGTTTTTT.

The genes are TRBV6-6 and TRBJ2-1; a weak D match, TRBD2 (5 bases). This CDR3 is 13 amino acids long. CDR1 is MNHNY and CDR2 is SVGAGI in the germline V gene (reference sequence). V lost 6 bases to trimming and J lost 4 bases, with 10 bases between them. The CDR3 sequence is CASSSQRYNEQFF. The CDR3 coding sequence is TGTGCCAGCAGCTCTCAGCGGTACAATGAGCAGTTCTTC.

On this clone: At the DNA level, this CDR3 is encoded by other sequences in the same sample as well. J is TRBJ2-5 and V is TRBV4-3, with 8 bases aligning to TRBD2. CDR1 is LGHNA, CDR2 YSLEER, per germline. CDR3 length: 15 amino acids. Losses at the gene ends were 3 bases for V and 4 bases for J; bases not matched to a gene: 7. The CDR3 loop is CASSQGGGLGETQYF. For the CDR3, the DNA is TGCGCCAGCAGCCAGGGCGGGGGGCTAGGAGAGACCCAGTACTTC.

This clone was counted a single time. The chain recombines TRBV7-2 with TRBJ2-7, with 10 bases aligning to TRBD2. Trimming removed 1 base from V and 6 bases from J; junction bases left unmatched: 9. Germline V gives CDR1 SGHTA, CDR2 FQGNSA. This CDR3 is 16 amino acids long. For the CDR3, the DNA is TGTGCCAGCAGCTTAGATTCGGGCCTAGCGGGAGCCGAGCAGTACTTC. This codes for CASSLDSGLAGAEQYF.

CDR3 bases: TGTGCCAGCAGTTCTCCTCCCCCTGGACTAGCGGGAGAGGTTACGCAGTATTTT. As protein: CASSSPPPGLAGEVTQYF. The chain has TRBV28 and TRBJ2-3; 13 bases match TRBD2. CDR1 MDHEN and CDR2 SYDVKM come from the germline V gene. The junction had 15 bases not matched to a gene; V was cut back by 4 bases and J by 8 bases. This CDR3 spans 18 amino acids.

The chain joins TRBV4-1 to TRBJ1-6, with D uncertain. Trimming took 0 bases from V and 0 from J, leaving 6 bases between them. Germline V gives CDR1 MGHRA, CDR2 YSYEKL. CDR3 length: 16 residues. CDR3 residues: CASSQDPSSYNSPLHF. CDR3 in DNA: TGCGCCAGCAGCCAAGATCCTAGCTCCTATAATTCACCCCTCCACTTT.

The rearrangement links TRBV7-6 to TRBJ2-1; 15 nucleotides match TRBD2. The J segment lost 4 bases and the V segment lost 3 bases, leaving 10 bases of the junction unmatched. Germline CDR1 is SGHVS and CDR2 is FNYEAQ. CDR3 length: 19 amino acids. In DNA, the CDR3 is TGTGCCAGCAGCTTTGTCGGGACTAGCGGGGGGCTAGGATACAATGAGCAGTTCTTC. This codes for CASSFVGTSGGLGYNEQFF.

The rearrangement uses TRBV29-1 and TRBJ2-5; D may be TRBD1 (5 bases). The CDR3 totals 13 residues. CDR1 is SQVTM and CDR2 is ANQGSEA in the germline V gene. V lost 7 bases, J lost 4 bases, and 16 bases lay in between. DNA for the CDR3: TGCAGCGACACAGGACGGACGGGAGAGACCCAGTACTTC. It translates to CSDTGRTGETQYF.

V is TRBV24-1 and J is TRBJ1-1, with 7 bases that match TRBD1. CDR1 and CDR2 from the germline V gene are KGHDR and SFDVKD. The CDR3 is made up of 17 amino acids. V was clipped by 8 bases and J by 1 base; unmatched bases: 15. The CDR3 DNA reads TGTGCCACCACCCTTACAGGGGTAAGTTGTTGGAACACTGAAGCTTTCTTT. It codes for CATTLTGVSCWNTEAFF.

The chain has TRBV6-5 and TRBJ1-1; D is unclear. The V and J ends lost 6 bases and 2 bases respectively, with 4 bases between them. The CDR3 has 11 amino acids. Germline V gives CDR1 MNHEY, CDR2 SVGAGI. For the CDR3, the DNA is TGTGCCAGCAGCCCAAACACTGAAGCTTTCTTT. This gives the protein CASSPNTEAFF.

This clone came up a few times. The chain uses TRBV6-2 or TRBV6-3 and TRBJ2-2, with 11 positions matching TRBD2. Looked up from germline, CDR1 is MNHEY and CDR2 is SVGEGT. The CDR3 sequence is 16 residues long. V lost 4 bases, J lost 6 bases, and 7 bases stayed unmatched. The CDR3 coding sequence is TGTGCCAGCAGTTTCCTAGCGGGGGGTCAGGCCGGGGAGCTGTTTTTT. Translating gives CASSFLAGGQAGELFF.

The chain recombines TRBV5-1 with TRBJ1-2; D is possibly TRBD1 (6 bases). The CDR3 extends over 17 amino acids. V was pared by 1 base and J by 0 bases, with 16 bases between. Per the germline V gene, CDR1 is SGHRS and CDR2 is YFSETQ. The CDR3 DNA is TGCGCCAGCAGCTTGTCGACGGAAGGGGGAGCTAACTATGGCTACACCTTC. Translating it yields CASSLSTEGGANYGYTF.

V usage is TRBV20-1 and J usage is TRBJ2-1; D remains ambiguous. This CDR3 has 11 residues. From germline, CDR1 is DFQATT and CDR2 SNEGSKA (reference sequence). Trimming pared 6 bases from V and 1 base from J, leaving 4 bases between. CDR3 DNA sequence: TGCAGTGCGTTATCCTACAATGAGCAGTTCTTC. It specifies CSALSYNEQFF.

Comments on this clone: The sample contains more than one DNA sequence encoding this CDR3. The genes are TRBV5-1 and TRBJ2-7; 8 nucleotides line up with TRBD1. Trimming took 3 bases from V and 1 from J; bases not matched to a gene: 3. Germline CDR1 and CDR2: SGHRS and YFSETQ. This CDR3 spans 14 amino acids. The CDR3 spells CASSSGQGSYEQYF. In DNA, the CDR3 is TGCGCCAGCAGCTCAGGACAGGGTTCCTACGAGCAGTACTTC.

The V call is TRBV11-2, the J call TRBJ2-1; D may be TRBD2 (5 bases). The germline CDR1 and CDR2 sequences are SGHAT and FQNNGV. The CDR3 is 16 residues long. V was trimmed by 1 base and J by 0 bases, leaving 10 bases between them. The CDR3 sequence: CASSLGTGISYNEQFF. For the CDR3, the DNA is TGTGCCAGCAGCTTAGGTACGGGGATCTCCTACAATGAGCAGTTCTTC.

The chain uses TRBV6-1 and TRBJ1-6; the D is unclear. This CDR3 is built from 12 residues. Germline V gives CDR1 MNHNS, CDR2 SASEGT. V shed 8 bases and J shed 5 bases, with 7 bases lying between them. The CDR3 sequence is CASGENNSPLHF. The CDR3 DNA follows: TGTGCCAGCGGGGAGAATAATTCACCCCTCCACTTT.

The chain has TRBV2 and TRBJ1-2; 9 nucleotides agree with TRBD1. Trimming removed 7 bases from V and 5 bases from J; junction bases left unmatched: 5. Germline V gene data show CDR1 as SNHLY and CDR2 as FYNNEI. The CDR3 length is 13 residues. This CDR3 is CASKQGAGYGYTF. In DNA, the CDR3 is TGTGCCAGCAAACAGGGGGCTGGATATGGCTACACCTTC.

The rearrangement joins TRBV6-5 to TRBJ1-1; the D gene is possibly TRBD1 (5 bases). The CDR3 runs 13 residues. V was clipped by 2 bases and J by 6 bases, with 10 bases between them. Germline V gene lookup returns CDR1 MNHEY and CDR2 SVGAGI. CDR3 DNA: TGTGCCAGCAGTTACGAGGCAGGGTCTGAAGCTTTCTTT. Translated, it gives CASSYEAGSEAFF.